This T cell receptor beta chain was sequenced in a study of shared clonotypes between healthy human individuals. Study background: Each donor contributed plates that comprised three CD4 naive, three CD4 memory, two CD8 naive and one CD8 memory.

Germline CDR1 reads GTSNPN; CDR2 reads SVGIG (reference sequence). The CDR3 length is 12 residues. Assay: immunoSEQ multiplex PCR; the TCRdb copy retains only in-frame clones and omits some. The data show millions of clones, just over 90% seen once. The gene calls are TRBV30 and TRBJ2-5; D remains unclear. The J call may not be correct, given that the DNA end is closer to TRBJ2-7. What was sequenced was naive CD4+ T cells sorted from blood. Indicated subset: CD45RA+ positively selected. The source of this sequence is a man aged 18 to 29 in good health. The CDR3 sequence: CAWSVNPYEQYF. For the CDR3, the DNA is TGTGCCTGGAGTGTAAACCCCTACGAGCAGTACTTC.